This T cell receptor beta chain was found in a study of graft-versus-host responses after intestinal transplantation. The data were produced by immunoSEQ multiplex PCR, yet TCRdb's version contains in-frame clones alone and is incomplete. The sample shows tens of thousands of clones, nearly 95% of them seen only once. About this clone: Its target is not known.

CDR3 size: 11 residues. Per germline, CDR1 WNHNN and CDR2 SYGVQD (reference sequence). The ends were cut back, 3 bases at V and 7 bases at J, with 1 base in the middle. The chain has TRBV10-1 and TRBJ1-6; D is uncertain. The material sequenced was unstimulated CD8+ T cells sorted from spleen or lymph node cells, taken before transplant. This TCR was recovered from a human donor who was the organ donor for an intestinal transplant. The CDR3 loop is CASSENSPLHF. CDR3 sequence (DNA): TGCGCCAGCAGTGAAAATTCACCCCTCCACTTT.